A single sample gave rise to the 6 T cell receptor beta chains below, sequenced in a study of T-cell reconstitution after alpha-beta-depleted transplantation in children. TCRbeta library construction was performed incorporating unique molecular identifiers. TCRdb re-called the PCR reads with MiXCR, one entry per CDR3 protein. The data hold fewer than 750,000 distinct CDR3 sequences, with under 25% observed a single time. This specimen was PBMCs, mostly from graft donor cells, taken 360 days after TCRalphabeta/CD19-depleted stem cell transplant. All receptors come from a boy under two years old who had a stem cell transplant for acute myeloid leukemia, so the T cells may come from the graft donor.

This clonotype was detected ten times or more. The CDR3 region has the DNA TGCAGCGTTGGTGATGGGTACGAGCAGTACTTC. Translated, it gives CSVGDGYEQYF. This sequence joins TRBV29-1 and TRBJ2-7, with D unclear. The CDR3 spans 11 residues. V dropped 4 bases and J dropped 4 bases, with 8 bases sitting between them. CDR1 and CDR2 from the germline V gene are SQVTM and ANQGSEA.

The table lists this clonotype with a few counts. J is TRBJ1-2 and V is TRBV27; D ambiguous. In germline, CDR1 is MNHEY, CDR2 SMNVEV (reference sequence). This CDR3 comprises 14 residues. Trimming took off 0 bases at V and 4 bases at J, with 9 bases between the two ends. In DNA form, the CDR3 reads TGTGCCAGCAGTTTATCGTGGCAGAGCTATGGCTACACCTTC. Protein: CASSLSWQSYGYTF.

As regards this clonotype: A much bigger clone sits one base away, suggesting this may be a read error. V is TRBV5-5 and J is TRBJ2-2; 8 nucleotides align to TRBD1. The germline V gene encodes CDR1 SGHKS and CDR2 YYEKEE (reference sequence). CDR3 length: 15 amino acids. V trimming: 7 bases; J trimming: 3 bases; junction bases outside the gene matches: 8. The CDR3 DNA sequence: TGTGCCAGCGGCCCAGGGGGCGCGGACACCGGGGAGCTGTTTTTT. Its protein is CASGPGGADTGELFF.

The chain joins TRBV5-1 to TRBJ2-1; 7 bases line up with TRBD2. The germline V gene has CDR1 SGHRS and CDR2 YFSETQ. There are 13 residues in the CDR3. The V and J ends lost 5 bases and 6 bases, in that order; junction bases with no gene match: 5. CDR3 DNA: TGCGCCAGCAGACCAGCGGGGTTCAATGAGCAGTTCTTC. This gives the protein CASRPAGFNEQFF.

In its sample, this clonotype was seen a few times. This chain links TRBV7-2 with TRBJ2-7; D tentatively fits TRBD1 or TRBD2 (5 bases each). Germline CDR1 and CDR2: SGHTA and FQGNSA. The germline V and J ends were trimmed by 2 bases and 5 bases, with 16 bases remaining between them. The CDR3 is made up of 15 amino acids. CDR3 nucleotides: TGTGCCAGCAGCTTAAACGGGACGCCCAGGGACGAGCAGTACTTC. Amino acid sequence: CASSLNGTPRDEQYF. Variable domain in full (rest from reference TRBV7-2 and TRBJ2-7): GAGVSQSPSNKVTEKGKDVELRCDPISGHTALYWYRQSLGQGLEFLIYFQGNSAPDKSGLPSDRFSAERTGGSVSTLTIQRTQQEDSAVYLCASSLNGTPRDEQYFGPGTRLTVT.

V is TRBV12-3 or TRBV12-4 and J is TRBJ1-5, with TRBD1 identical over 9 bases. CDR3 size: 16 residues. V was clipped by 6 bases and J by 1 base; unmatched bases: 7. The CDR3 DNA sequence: TGTGCCAGCAGCCCAGGGACAGGGTGGAGCAATCAGCCCCAGCATTTT. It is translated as CASSPGTGWSNQPQHF.